These 6 T cell receptor beta chains were sequenced from one sample in a study of beta chain features in type 1 diabetes. The study reverse transcribed the entire isolated RNA, so it sequenced expressed TCRB transcripts. Profiling relied on immunoSEQ multiplex PCR, and the TCRdb table lists in-frame clones only, not all of them. The table includes about 360,000 clones, 10% to 15% detected once. Sequencing was done on a sample of naive CD4+ T cells from blood. Every receptor here comes from a young man in good health.

Only a few counts were recorded for this clone. This chain uses TRBV14 with TRBJ2-1; D possibly corresponds to TRBD2 (5 bases). Trimming stripped 2 bases from V and 7 bases from J, with 12 bases between. CDR3 size: 14 residues. The germline V gene encodes CDR1 SGHDN and CDR2 FVKESK. CDR3 residues: CASSQILALNEQFF. DNA for the CDR3: TGTGCCAGCAGCCAAATCCTAGCATTGAATGAGCAGTTCTTC.

This clone has just a few counts. The chain couples TRBV7-3 to TRBJ1-2; 7 bases are a match to TRBD1. Trimming took 5 bases from V and 6 from J; bases not matched to a gene: 6. The CDR3 covers 13 residues. CDR1 is SGHTA, CDR2 FQGTGA, per germline. As DNA, the CDR3 is TGTGCCAGCAGCCTGGGGACAGAGCATGGCTACACCTTC. This sequence encodes CASSLGTEHGYTF.

The J gene is TRBJ2-2, the V gene TRBV30; D unclear. Germline CDR1 reads GTSNPN; CDR2 reads SVGIG (reference sequence). The V and J ends lost 2 bases and 1 base respectively, with 11 bases between them. CDR3 length equals 15 residues. The CDR3 region is CAWSKDTLNTGELFF. CDR3 DNA sequence: TGTGCCTGGAGTAAAGACACCCTGAACACCGGGGAGCTGTTTTTT.

The genes are TRBV19 and TRBJ1-2; no clear D. The CDR3 is made up of 13 amino acids. In germline, CDR1 is LNHDA, CDR2 SQIVND (reference sequence). V lost 5 bases, J lost 1 base, and 8 bases lay in between. CDR3 sequence reads: CASSVELNYGYTF. CDR3 sequence (DNA): TGTGCCAGTAGTGTCGAGCTTAACTATGGCTACACCTTC.

V gene TRBV9 combines with J gene TRBJ2-1; the match to TRBD1 covers 8 bases. V dropped 2 bases and J dropped 9; count of bases not matched to a gene: 7. This CDR3 contains 14 residues. Germline V lookup: CDR1 SGDLS, CDR2 YYNGEE. As DNA, the CDR3 is TGTGCCAGCAGCGTCCAGGGGGCCGGGGGTGAGCAGTTCTTC. It codes for CASSVQGAGGEQFF.

The rearrangement uses TRBV14 and TRBJ1-2, with a weak D call TRBD1 (5 bases). This CDR3 has 17 residues. In germline, CDR1 is SGHDN, CDR2 FVKESK. V lost 1 base to trimming and J lost 4 bases, with 19 bases between them. CDR3 nucleotides: TGTGCCAGCAGCCAAGGGGGAAGTGACAGCTGGGGCTATGGCTACACCTTC. This gives the protein CASSQGGSDSWGYGYTF.